These 27 T cell receptor beta chains were all obtained from the same sample, sequenced in a study of T-cell reconstitution after alpha-beta-depleted transplantation in children. Unique molecular identifiers featured in how the TCRbeta library was prepared. TCRdb used MiXCR to reprocess the PCR reads, holding one entry per CDR3 protein. The table includes about 340,000 distinct CDR3 sequences, over 9% detected once. The specimen comprised PBMCs from the stem cell graft donor, sampled from the stem cell graft. All receptors derive from a human donor who donated a stem cell graft to a child with acute lymphoblastic leukemia.

This clonotype was found a few times. The rearrangement links TRBV7-2 to TRBJ1-5; TRBD1 is a possible D gene (5 bases). Trimming shortened V by 4 bases and J by 3 bases, and 13 bases separated the two germline ends. Germline V CDR1 and CDR2: SGHTA, FQGNSA. CDR3 length equals 15 residues. CDR3 amino acids: CASSWGSTNNQPQHF. The CDR3 nucleotides are TGTGCCAGCAGCTGGGGGTCAACCAACAATCAGCCCCAGCATTTT.

This clonotype appeared a few times. This sequence joins TRBV9 and TRBJ2-1, with D hard to call. The CDR3 is made up of 15 amino acids. V was pared by 4 bases and J by 0 bases, with 11 bases between. Germline V gene sequence: CDR1 SGDLS, CDR2 YYNGEE. The chain's CDR3 is CASSSNVGSYNEQFF. The DNA of the CDR3 is TGTGCCAGCAGCTCGAACGTCGGCTCCTACAATGAGCAGTTCTTC.

The chain is built from TRBV10-3 and TRBJ2-1, with D possibly matching TRBD2 (6 bases). The germline V and J ends were trimmed by 5 bases and 10 bases, with 15 bases remaining between them. Germline V gives CDR1 ENHRY, CDR2 SYGVKD. The CDR3 extends over 13 amino acids. CDR3 loop: CAISKITGEEQFF. The CDR3 DNA reads TGTGCCATCAGTAAAATCACGGGGGAAGAGCAGTTCTTC.

This clonotype was picked up a small number of times. The chain uses TRBV11-3 and TRBJ2-1; D might be TRBD1 (5 bases). The CDR3 runs to 15 residues. Per the germline V gene, CDR1 is SGHNT and CDR2 is YENEEA. Trimming cost V 0 bases and J 8 bases, with 14 bases left between them. Here the CDR3 reads CASSLDSEPGHEQFF. The CDR3 coding sequence is TGTGCCAGCAGCTTAGATTCTGAACCAGGGCATGAGCAGTTCTTC. Filled out from reference TRBV11-3 and TRBJ2-1, the complete variable domain reads EAGVVQSPRYKIIEKKQPVAFWCNPISGHNTLYWYLQNLGQGPELLIRYENEEAVDDSQLPKDRFSAERLKGVDSTLKIQPAELGDSAVYLCASSLDSEPGHEQFFGPGTRLTVL.

This clonotype was picked up a small number of times. V and J are TRBV5-5 and TRBJ1-3; D possibly corresponds to TRBD1 (5 bases). The CDR3 loop spans 14 amino acids. CDR1 is SGHKS, CDR2 YYEKEE, per germline (reference sequence). V was trimmed by 2 bases and J by 1 base, leaving 7 bases between them. The CDR3 nucleotides are TGTGCCAGCAGCTTAGGGGCTTCTGGAAACACCATATATTTT. It translates to CASSLGASGNTIYF.

This clonotype was seen many times. This chain joins TRBV6-1 and TRBJ1-5, with 9 nucleotides matching TRBD1. CDR1 MNHNS and CDR2 SASEGT come from the germline V gene. CDR3 size: 14 residues. J lost 7 bases, V lost 2 bases, and 3 bases had no gene match. The CDR3 reads CASSERQGGQPQHF. In nucleotides, the CDR3 is TGTGCCAGCAGTGAAAGACAGGGGGGCCAGCCCCAGCATTTT.

By share of the sample, this clonotype is large (0.1 to 1%). This chain uses TRBV7-9 with TRBJ1-1; a weak D match, TRBD1 (5 bases). The V gene's germline CDR1 is SEHNR and CDR2 FQNEAQ (reference sequence). The CDR3 sequence is 15 residues long. Trimming took 5 bases from V and 0 from J, leaving 13 bases between them. DNA for the CDR3: TGTGCCAGCAGCCATAACCGGGACGTGAACACTGAAGCTTTCTTT. Translated, it gives CASSHNRDVNTEAFF.

This CDR3 reads CASSFPGAEAFF. The CDR3 DNA sequence: TGTGCCAGCAGTTTCCCGGGAGCTGAAGCTTTCTTT. The chain uses TRBV27 and TRBJ1-1; D is unresolved. V was cut by 3 bases and J by 6 bases, with 8 bases left in between. Germline V gives CDR1 MNHEY, CDR2 SMNVEV (reference sequence). The CDR3 is 12 residues long.

There are a few counts of this clonotype. This chain connects TRBV20-1 to TRBJ1-5; the D gene is possibly TRBD1 (5 bases). CDR1 and CDR2 from the germline V gene are DFQATT and SNEGSKA (reference sequence). The CDR3 has 15 amino acids. V dropped 6 bases and J dropped 2 bases, with 17 bases sitting between them. CDR3 sequence (DNA): TGCAGTGCCCCCCTTGGAGGGGCAGGCAATCAGCCCCAGCATTTT. It specifies CSAPLGGAGNQPQHF.

V is TRBV6-1 and J is TRBJ2-7; 7 positions agree with TRBD1. The germline V gene has CDR1 MNHNS and CDR2 SASEGT. The CDR3 runs 15 residues. Losses at the gene ends were 2 bases for V and 2 bases for J; bases not matched to a gene: 6. As DNA, the CDR3 is TGTGCCAGCAGTGAAAGTTTCAGGGGGACCTACGAGCAGTACTTC. Its translation: CASSESFRGTYEQYF.

This clonotype was counted between two and nine times. CDR3 loop: CASSLAGGARPYNEQFF. CDR3 in DNA: TGCGCCAGCAGCTTGGCCGGGGGGGCCCGGCCTTACAATGAGCAGTTCTTC. V usage is TRBV5-1 and J usage is TRBJ2-1; 8 bases are shared with TRBD2. Germline V lookup: CDR1 SGHRS, CDR2 YFSETQ. Losses at the gene ends were 0 bases for V and 4 bases for J; bases not matched to a gene: 9. The CDR3 runs to 17 residues. The entire variable domain, with the rest obtained from reference TRBV5-1 and TRBJ2-1, is as follows: KAGVTQTPRYLIKTRGQQVTLSCSPISGHRSVSWYQQTPGQGLQFLFEYFSETQRNKGNFPGRFSGRQFSNSRSEMNVSTLELGDSALYLCASSLAGGARPYNEQFFGPGTRLTVL.

The chain couples TRBV5-1 to TRBJ1-2, with a tentative D call TRBD1 (6 bases). Trimming pared 4 bases from V and 5 bases from J, leaving 15 bases between. The length of the CDR3 is 14 residues. The germline gives CDR1 SGHRS, CDR2 YFSETQ. Here the CDR3 reads CASSQGLGKYGYTF. The CDR3 nucleotides are TGCGCCAGCAGCCAGGGGTTGGGGAAATATGGCTACACCTTC.

This clonotype showed up just a few times. The V and J genes are TRBV20-1 and TRBJ2-7; D remains ambiguous. The CDR3 totals 13 residues. The germline V gene encodes CDR1 DFQATT and CDR2 SNEGSKA (reference sequence). V was trimmed by 1 base and J by 3 bases, leaving 10 bases between them. Written as DNA, the CDR3 is TGCAGTGCTAGAGGGCTCAGAGGCTACGAGCAGTACTTC. As protein: CSARGLRGYEQYF.

This clonotype was seen at least ten times. The chain couples TRBV27 to TRBJ2-5, with TRBD2 as a possible D gene (5 bases). Germline V lookup: CDR1 MNHEY, CDR2 SMNVEV (reference sequence). V lost 2 bases and J lost 2, with 9 bases in between. The CDR3 runs to 14 residues. The CDR3 protein is CASSLSGDQETQYF. CDR3 DNA sequence: TGTGCCAGCAGTTTAAGCGGAGATCAAGAGACCCAGTACTTC.

J is TRBJ1-1 and V is TRBV7-9; D is ambiguous. The CDR3 covers 13 residues. V was pared by 5 bases and J by 3 bases, with 10 bases between. Germline lookup yields CDR1 SEHNR and CDR2 FQNEAQ (reference sequence). In nucleotides, the CDR3 is TGTGCCAGCAGCGGAGGACTGGACACTGAAGCTTTCTTT. Residues: CASSGGLDTEAFF.

This clonotype showed up many times. The rearrangement links TRBV25-1 to TRBJ2-7; D might be TRBD2 (6 bases). This CDR3 has 14 residues. Germline V lookup: CDR1 MGHDK, CDR2 SYGVNS. Trimming took 5 bases from V and 1 from J, leaving 12 bases between them. CDR3 sequence reads: CASSRRGGSYEQYF. CDR3 DNA: TGTGCCAGCAGTCGAAGGGGAGGTTCCTACGAGCAGTACTTC.

This clonotype was detected only a few times. V gene TRBV6-2 or TRBV6-3 combines with J gene TRBJ2-6, with D unclear. CDR1 and CDR2 (germline): MNHEY, SVGEGT. The germline V and J ends were trimmed by 0 bases and 0 bases, with 12 bases remaining between them. The CDR3 runs 18 residues. CDR3 sequence: CASSYSNRKSSGANVLTF. The DNA for the CDR3 is TGTGCCAGCAGTTACTCGAACCGGAAGAGCTCTGGGGCCAACGTCCTGACTTTC.

In its sample, this clonotype was seen a few times. The V call is TRBV9, the J call TRBJ2-2; D is unclear. V lost 2 bases and J 6 bases, leaving 5 bases between the germline ends. The CDR3 has 12 amino acids. CDR1 is SGDLS, CDR2 YYNGEE, per germline. CDR3 coding DNA: TGTGCCAGCAGCGTTGCCCCCGGGGAGCTGTTTTTT. Its protein is CASSVAPGELFF.

The chain is built from TRBV12-3 or TRBV12-4 and TRBJ1-5; TRBD1 matches at 9 bases. Trimming at V came to 2 bases and at J to 7 bases, leaving 12 bases not matched to a gene. The CDR3 is made up of 17 amino acids. The CDR3 sequence: CASSLLLGTGRKQPQHF. The CDR3 DNA reads TGTGCCAGCAGTTTACTCTTGGGGACAGGGAGGAAGCAGCCCCAGCATTTT.

This clonotype was observed many times. The J gene is TRBJ1-4, the V gene TRBV20-1; no clear D. The germline V and J ends were trimmed by 3 bases and 0 bases, with 20 bases remaining between them. Per the germline V gene, CDR1 is DFQATT and CDR2 is SNEGSKA (reference sequence). The CDR3 is made up of 18 amino acids. The CDR3 coding sequence is TGCAGTGCTAGTGAAAGGGCGGAGTACTTTGCAACTAATGAAAAACTGTTTTTT. Its protein product is CSASERAEYFATNEKLFF.

Only a few counts were recorded for this clonotype. This chain joins TRBV7-8 and TRBJ2-3, with TRBD2 matching over 8 bases. This CDR3 has 18 residues. V was clipped by 1 base and J by 5 bases; unmatched bases: 14. Germline assignment: CDR1 SGHVS and CDR2 FQNEAQ. The CDR3 sequence is CASSLVRLAQRAEDTQYF. CDR3 coding DNA: TGTGCCAGCAGCTTAGTCAGACTAGCGCAGAGGGCTGAAGATACGCAGTATTTT.

The V call is TRBV7-2, the J call TRBJ1-5, with D possibly being TRBD1 (5 bases). The CDR3 totals 16 residues. Deletions cut 4 bases from V and 2 bases from J, with 15 bases between. Germline V CDR1 and CDR2: SGHTA, FQGNSA. The CDR3 spells CASSSGTSRGNQPQHF. In DNA form, the CDR3 reads TGTGCCAGCAGCTCCGGGACTTCCCGAGGCAATCAGCCCCAGCATTTT.

The chain employs TRBV12-3 or TRBV12-4 and TRBJ2-7; D is unclear. V was trimmed by 5 bases and J by 3 bases, leaving 8 bases between them. This CDR3 comprises 12 residues. As DNA, the CDR3 is TGTGCCAGCAGTCCCCGGTACTACGAGCAGTACTTC. Translation: CASSPRYYEQYF.

This clonotype was counted between two and nine times. This chain links TRBV7-6 with TRBJ2-1, with D maybe TRBD2 (5 bases). This CDR3 has 19 residues. Per the germline V gene, CDR1 is SGHVS and CDR2 is FNYEAQ. V was trimmed by 4 bases and J by 0 bases, leaving 22 bases between them. CDR3 nucleotide sequence: TGTGCCAGCAGCTCGAGGCACGAGGGAACACCATACTCCTACAATGAGCAGTTCTTC. This codes for CASSSRHEGTPYSYNEQFF. The variable domain in full, completed from reference TRBV7-6 and TRBJ2-1, reads GAGVSQSPRYKVTKRGQDVALRCDPISGHVSLYWYRQALGQGPEFLTYFNYEAQQDKSGLPNDRFSAERPEGSISTLTIQRTEQRDSAMYRCASSSRHEGTPYSYNEQFFGPGTRLTVL.

This clonotype was counted many times. The genes are TRBV3-1 and TRBJ2-5, with 10 bases aligning to TRBD1. This CDR3 comprises 15 residues. With V trimmed by 4 bases and J by 1 base, 3 bases remained unmatched. Germline loops: CDR1 LGHDT, CDR2 YNNKEL (reference sequence). CDR3 sequence (DNA): TGTGCCAGCAGCCCTTGGACAGGGGGCCAAGAGACCCAGTACTTC. It codes for CASSPWTGGQETQYF.

This chain joins TRBV29-1 and TRBJ2-7; D may be TRBD2 (6 bases). The CDR3 totals 16 residues. Germline assignment: CDR1 SQVTM and CDR2 ANQGSEA. V gave up 0 bases and J gave up 1 base, with 16 bases separating them. The CDR3 is CSVEDWGDFGSYEQYF. CDR3 coding DNA: TGCAGCGTTGAAGATTGGGGGGATTTCGGGTCCTACGAGCAGTACTTC.

There are a few counts of this clonotype. This chain uses TRBV9 with TRBJ1-3, with D tentatively TRBD1 (5 bases). The V end was cut by 0 bases, the J end by 2 bases, with 12 bases between. This CDR3 is 16 amino acids long. Germline values: CDR1 SGDLS, CDR2 YYNGEE. CDR3 loop: CASSVATGEPGNTIYF. In DNA, the CDR3 is TGTGCCAGCAGCGTAGCTACAGGAGAGCCTGGAAACACCATATATTTT.